The following is a T cell receptor beta chain sequence with its context. The sample comes from a study of cytomegalovirus exposure and HLA in healthy donors. The CDR3 length is 14 residues. Germline lookup yields CDR1 MNHNS and CDR2 SASEGT. Trimming cost V 1 base and J 3 bases, with 9 bases left between them. Though nominally healthy at sampling, donors likely had unrecorded immune exposures. The study ran its PCR with 60 Vbeta and 13 Jbeta primers. Libraries were prepared by immunoSEQ multiplex PCR; TCRdb keeps only in-frame clonotypes and omits some of them. The data hold around 170,000 clones, with less than 75% observed a single time.

The receptor was derived from a girl aged 5-17 years in good health and CMV-seronegative. The specimen sequenced was PBMCs. The V call is TRBV6-1, the J call TRBJ1-1, with D possibly TRBD1 on 6 matching bases. CDR3 residues: CASSEDPGDTEAFF. The CDR3 DNA is TGTGCCAGCAGTGAAGACCCAGGGGACACTGAAGCTTTCTTT.